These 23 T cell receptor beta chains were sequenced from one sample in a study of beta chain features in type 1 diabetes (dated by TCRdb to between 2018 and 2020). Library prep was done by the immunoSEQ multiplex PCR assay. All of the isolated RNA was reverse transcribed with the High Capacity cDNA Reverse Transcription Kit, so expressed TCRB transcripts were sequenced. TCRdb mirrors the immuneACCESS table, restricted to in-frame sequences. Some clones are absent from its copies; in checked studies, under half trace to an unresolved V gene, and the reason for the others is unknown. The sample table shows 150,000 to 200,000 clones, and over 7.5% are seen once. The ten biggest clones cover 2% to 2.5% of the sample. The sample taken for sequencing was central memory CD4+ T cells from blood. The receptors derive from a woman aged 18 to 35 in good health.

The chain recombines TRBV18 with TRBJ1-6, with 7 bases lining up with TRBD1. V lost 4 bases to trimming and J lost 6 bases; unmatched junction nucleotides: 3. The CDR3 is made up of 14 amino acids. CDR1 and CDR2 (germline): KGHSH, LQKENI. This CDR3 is CASSQGTVNSPLHF. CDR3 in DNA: TGTGCCAGCTCACAGGGGACAGTTAATTCACCCCTCCACTTT.

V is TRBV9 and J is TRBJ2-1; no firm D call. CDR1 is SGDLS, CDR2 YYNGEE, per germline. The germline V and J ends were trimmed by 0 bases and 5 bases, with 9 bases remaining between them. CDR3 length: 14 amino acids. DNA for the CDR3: TGTGCCAGCAGCGTAGGTGGGCCAGACAATGAGCAGTTCTTC. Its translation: CASSVGGPDNEQFF.

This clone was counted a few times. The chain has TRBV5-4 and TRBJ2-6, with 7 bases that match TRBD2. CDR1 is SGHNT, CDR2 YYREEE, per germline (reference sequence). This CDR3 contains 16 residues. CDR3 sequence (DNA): TGTGCTTCCGGGGCGGGAGTTAAAACTGGGGCCAACGTCCTGACTTTC. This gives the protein CASGAGVKTGANVLTF. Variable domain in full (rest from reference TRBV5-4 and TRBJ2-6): ETGVTQSPTHLIKTRGQQVTLRCSSQSGHNTVSWYQQALGQGPQFIFQYYREEENGRGNFPPRFSGLQFPNYSSELNVNALELDDSALYLCASGAGVKTGANVLTFGAGSRLTVL.

The CDR3 region is CASSVGTQSYEQFF. Written as DNA, the CDR3 is TGTGCCAGCAGCGTGGGGACTCAAAGCTATGAGCAGTTCTTC. This chain links TRBV9 with TRBJ2-1, with a tentative D call TRBD2 (6 bases). CDR3 length: 14 amino acids. In germline, CDR1 is SGDLS, CDR2 YYNGEE. V lost 2 bases to trimming and J lost 8 bases, with 14 bases between them.

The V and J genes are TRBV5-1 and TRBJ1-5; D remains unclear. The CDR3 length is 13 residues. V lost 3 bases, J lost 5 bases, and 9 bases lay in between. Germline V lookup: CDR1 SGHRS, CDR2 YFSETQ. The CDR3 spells CASSYAGDQPQHF. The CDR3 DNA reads TGCGCCAGCAGCTACGCCGGGGATCAGCCCCAGCATTTT. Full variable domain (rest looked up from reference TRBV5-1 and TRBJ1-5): KAGVTQTPRYLIKTRGQQVTLSCSPISGHRSVSWYQQTPGQGLQFLFEYFSETQRNKGNFPGRFSGRQFSNSRSEMNVSTLELGDSALYLCASSYAGDQPQHFGDGTRLSIL.

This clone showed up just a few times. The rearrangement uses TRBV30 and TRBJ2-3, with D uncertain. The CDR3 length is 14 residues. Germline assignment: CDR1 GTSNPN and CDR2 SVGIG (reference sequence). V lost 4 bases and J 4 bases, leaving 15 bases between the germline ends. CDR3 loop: CAWTQDMGADTQYF. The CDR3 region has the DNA TGTGCCTGGACCCAAGACATGGGTGCAGATACGCAGTATTTT.

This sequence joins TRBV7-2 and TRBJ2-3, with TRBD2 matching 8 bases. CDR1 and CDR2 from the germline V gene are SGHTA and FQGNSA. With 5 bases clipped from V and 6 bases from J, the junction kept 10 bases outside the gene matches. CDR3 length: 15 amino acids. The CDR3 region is CASSPQAGARDTQYF. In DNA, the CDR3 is TGTGCCAGCAGCCCCCAAGCGGGGGCGAGGGATACGCAGTATTTT.

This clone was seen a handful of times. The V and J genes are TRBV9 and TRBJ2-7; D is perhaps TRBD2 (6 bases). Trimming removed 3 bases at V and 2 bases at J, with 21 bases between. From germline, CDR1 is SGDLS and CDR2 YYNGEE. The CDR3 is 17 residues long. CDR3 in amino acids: CASSAYSSATEAYEQYF. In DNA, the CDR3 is TGTGCCAGCAGCGCATATTCTAGCGCCACAGAGGCCTACGAGCAGTACTTC.

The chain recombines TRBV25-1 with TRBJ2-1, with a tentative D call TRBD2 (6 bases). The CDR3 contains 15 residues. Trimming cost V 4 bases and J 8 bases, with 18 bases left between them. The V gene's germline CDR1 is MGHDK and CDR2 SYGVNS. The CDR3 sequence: CASSATGSPSDEQFF. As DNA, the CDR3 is TGTGCCAGCAGTGCCACCGGGAGCCCCTCGGATGAGCAGTTCTTC.

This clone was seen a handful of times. CDR3 in DNA: TGTGCCAGCAGAGTCCGGGATCCAGGTCCCTACGAGCAGTACTTC. Its translation is CASRVRDPGPYEQYF. The rearrangement joins TRBV7-8 to TRBJ2-7, with TRBD2 as a possible D gene (5 bases). The length of the CDR3 is 15 residues. CDR1 and CDR2 from the germline V gene are SGHVS and FQNEAQ. Trimming removed 6 bases at V and 2 bases at J, with 17 bases between.

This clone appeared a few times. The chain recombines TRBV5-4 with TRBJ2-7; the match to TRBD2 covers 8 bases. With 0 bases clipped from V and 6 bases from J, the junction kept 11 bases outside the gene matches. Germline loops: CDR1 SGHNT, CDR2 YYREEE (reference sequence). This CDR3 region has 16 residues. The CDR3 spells CASSLDGGLVVREQYF. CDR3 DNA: TGTGCCAGCAGCTTGGACGGGGGACTAGTGGTTCGCGAGCAGTACTTC.

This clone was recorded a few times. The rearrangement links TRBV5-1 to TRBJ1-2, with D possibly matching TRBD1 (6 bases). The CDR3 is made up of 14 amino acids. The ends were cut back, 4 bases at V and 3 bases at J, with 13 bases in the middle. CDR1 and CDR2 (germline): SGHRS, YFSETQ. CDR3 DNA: TGCGCCAGCAGCACGGAAGGACAGTACTATGGCTACACCTTC. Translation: CASSTEGQYYGYTF.

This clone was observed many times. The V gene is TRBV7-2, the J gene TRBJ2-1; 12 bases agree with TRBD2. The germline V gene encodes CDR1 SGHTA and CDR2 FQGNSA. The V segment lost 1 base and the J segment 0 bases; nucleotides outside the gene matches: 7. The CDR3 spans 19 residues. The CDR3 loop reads CASSLVGASGGASYNEQFF. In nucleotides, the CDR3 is TGTGCCAGCAGCTTAGTAGGGGCTAGCGGGGGGGCCTCCTACAATGAGCAGTTCTTC.

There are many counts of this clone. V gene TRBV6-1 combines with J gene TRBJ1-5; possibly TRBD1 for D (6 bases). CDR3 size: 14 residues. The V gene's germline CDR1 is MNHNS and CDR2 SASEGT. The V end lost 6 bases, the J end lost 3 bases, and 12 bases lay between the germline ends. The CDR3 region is CASSQDSFNQPQHF. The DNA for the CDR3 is TGTGCCAGCAGCCAGGACAGTTTCAATCAGCCCCAGCATTTT.

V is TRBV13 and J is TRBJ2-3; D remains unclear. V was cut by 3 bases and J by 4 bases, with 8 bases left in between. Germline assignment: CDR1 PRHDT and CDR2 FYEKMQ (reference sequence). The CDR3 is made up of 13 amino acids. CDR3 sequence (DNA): TGTGCCAGCAGCTTGAGGCCGGCAGATACGCAGTATTTT. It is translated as CASSLRPADTQYF.

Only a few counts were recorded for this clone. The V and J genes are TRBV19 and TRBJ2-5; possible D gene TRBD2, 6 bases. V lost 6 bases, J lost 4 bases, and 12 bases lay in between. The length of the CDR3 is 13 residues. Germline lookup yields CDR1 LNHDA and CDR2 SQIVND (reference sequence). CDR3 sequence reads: CASSLGTVETQYF. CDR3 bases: TGTGCCAGTAGCCTTGGGACTGTAGAGACCCAGTACTTC. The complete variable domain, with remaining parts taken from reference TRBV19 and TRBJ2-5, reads DGGITQSPKYLFRKEGQNVTLSCEQNLNHDAMYWYRQDPGQGLRLIYYSQIVNDFQKGDIAEGYSVSREKKESFPLTVTSAQKNPTAFYLCASSLGTVETQYFGPGTRLLVL.

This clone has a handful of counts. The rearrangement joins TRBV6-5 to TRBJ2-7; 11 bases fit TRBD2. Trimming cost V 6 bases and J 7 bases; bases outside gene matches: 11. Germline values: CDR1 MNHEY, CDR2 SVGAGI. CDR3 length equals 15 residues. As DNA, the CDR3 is TGTGCCAGCAGGGGGGGGACTAGCGGAGAAGTGGAGCAGTACTTC. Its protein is CASRGGTSGEVEQYF.

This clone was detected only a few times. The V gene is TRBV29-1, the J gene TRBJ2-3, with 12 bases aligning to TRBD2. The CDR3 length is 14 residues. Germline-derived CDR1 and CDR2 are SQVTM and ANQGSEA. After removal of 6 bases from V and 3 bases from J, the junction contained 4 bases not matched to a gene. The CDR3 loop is CSVASGGATDTQYF. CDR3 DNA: TGCAGCGTGGCTAGCGGGGGGGCAACAGATACGCAGTATTTT.

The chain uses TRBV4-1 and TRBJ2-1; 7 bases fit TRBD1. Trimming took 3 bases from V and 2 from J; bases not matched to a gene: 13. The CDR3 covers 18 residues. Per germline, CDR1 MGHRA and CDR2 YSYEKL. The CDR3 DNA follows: TGCGCCAGCAGCCATCACACTACCGGGGACAGAGCCTACAATGAGCAGTTCTTC. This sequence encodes CASSHHTTGDRAYNEQFF.

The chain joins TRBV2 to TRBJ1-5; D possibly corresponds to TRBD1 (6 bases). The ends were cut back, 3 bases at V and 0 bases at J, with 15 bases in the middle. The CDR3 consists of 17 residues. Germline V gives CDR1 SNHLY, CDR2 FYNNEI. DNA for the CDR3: TGTGCCAGCAGTGAGGCAGGGGTGGCGGATAGCAATCAGCCCCAGCATTTT. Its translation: CASSEAGVADSNQPQHF. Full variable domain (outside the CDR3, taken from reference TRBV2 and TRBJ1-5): EPEVTQTPSHQVTQMGQEVILRCVPISNHLYFYWYRQILGQKVEFLVSFYNNEISEKSEIFDDQFSVERPDGSNFTLKIRSTKLEDSAMYFCASSEAGVADSNQPQHFGDGTRLSIL.

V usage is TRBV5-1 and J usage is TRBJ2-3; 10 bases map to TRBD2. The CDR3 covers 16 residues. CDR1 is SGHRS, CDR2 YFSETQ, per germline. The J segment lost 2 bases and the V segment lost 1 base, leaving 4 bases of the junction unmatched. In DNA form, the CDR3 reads TGCGCCAGCAGCTTGAGGCTAGCGGGAGCCACAGATACGCAGTATTTT. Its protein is CASSLRLAGATDTQYF. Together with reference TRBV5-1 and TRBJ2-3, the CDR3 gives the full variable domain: KAGVTQTPRYLIKTRGQQVTLSCSPISGHRSVSWYQQTPGQGLQFLFEYFSETQRNKGNFPGRFSGRQFSNSRSEMNVSTLELGDSALYLCASSLRLAGATDTQYFGPGTRLTVL.

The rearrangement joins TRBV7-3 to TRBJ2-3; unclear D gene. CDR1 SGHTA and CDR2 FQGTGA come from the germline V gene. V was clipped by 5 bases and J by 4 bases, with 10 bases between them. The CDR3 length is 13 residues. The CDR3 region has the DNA TGTGCCAGCAGCCCCCCCGACTCAGATACGCAGTATTTT. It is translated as CASSPPDSDTQYF. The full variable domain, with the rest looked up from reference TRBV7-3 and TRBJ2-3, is GAGVSQTPSNKVTEKGKYVELRCDPISGHTALYWYRQSLGQGPEFLIYFQGTGAADDSGLPNDRFFAVRPEGSVSTLKIQRTERGDSAVYLCASSPPDSDTQYFGPGTRLTVL.

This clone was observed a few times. The CDR3 sequence: CASTLDRGRDIQYF. The CDR3 region has the DNA TGTGCCAGCACCTTGGACAGAGGGAGGGACATTCAGTACTTC. The J gene is TRBJ2-4, the V gene TRBV6-1; maybe TRBD2 (7 bases). V was pared by 7 bases and J by 8 bases, with 18 bases between. The germline gives CDR1 MNHNS, CDR2 SASEGT. The CDR3 covers 14 residues.